These 31 T cell receptor beta chains originate from one sample sequenced in a study of T cell responses to AZD1222 COVID-19 vaccine. Only in-frame clones appear in the TCRdb table, and some are missing; sequencing was by immunoSEQ multiplex PCR. The sample yields about 100,000 clones, 80% to 90% seen once. The specimen was peripheral blood, collected on day 0 of MenACWY control vaccination. All receptors derive from an adult in good health.

The rearrangement joins TRBV2 to TRBJ1-1; D remains ambiguous. There are 15 residues in the CDR3. Germline V gene lookup returns CDR1 SNHLY and CDR2 FYNNEI. V lost 8 bases and J lost 0, with 16 bases in between. Here the CDR3 DNA reads TGTGCCAGCCACGTCGGAGTAAACATGAACACTGAAGCTTTCTTT. This encodes CASHVGVNMNTEAFF.

J is TRBJ2-7 and V is TRBV28; maybe TRBD1 (6 bases). The CDR3 consists of 13 residues. V was shortened by 2 bases and J by 9 bases, with 14 bases between the two germline ends. Germline CDR1 MDHEN, CDR2 SYDVKM. CDR3 sequence (DNA): TGTGCCAGCAGTTTAGGGGGCCCGACTGTGCAGTACTTC. As protein: CASSLGGPTVQYF.

The V gene is TRBV5-1, the J gene TRBJ1-2; the D gene is possibly TRBD1 (6 bases). V shed 0 bases and J shed 4 bases, with 7 bases lying between them. The CDR3 has 13 residues. Germline-derived CDR1 and CDR2 are SGHRS and YFSETQ. The CDR3 sequence: CASSLEDSYGYTF. DNA of the CDR3: TGCGCCAGCAGCTTGGAGGACAGCTATGGCTACACCTTC. The whole variable domain, filled in from reference TRBV5-1 and TRBJ1-2, reads KAGVTQTPRYLIKTRGQQVTLSCSPISGHRSVSWYQQTPGQGLQFLFEYFSETQRNKGNFPGRFSGRQFSNSRSEMNVSTLELGDSALYLCASSLEDSYGYTFGSGTRLTVV.

This clone has just a few counts. The chain uses TRBV7-2 and TRBJ1-5, with D hard to call. The CDR3 loop spans 13 amino acids. Germline CDR1 is SGHTA and CDR2 is FQGNSA. V shed 0 bases and J shed 5 bases, with 5 bases lying between them. The CDR3 coding sequence is TGTGCCAGCAGCTTAGCGACTTATCAGCCCCAGCATTTT. Protein product: CASSLATYQPQHF.

This chain connects TRBV5-1 to TRBJ2-4; weak D call: TRBD1 (5 bases). Deletions cut 4 bases from V and 5 bases from J, with 10 bases between. This CDR3 comprises 13 residues. Looked up from germline, CDR1 is SGHRS and CDR2 is YFSETQ. This CDR3 reads CASSPGWENIQYF. As DNA, the CDR3 is TGCGCCAGCAGCCCAGGGTGGGAAAACATTCAGTACTTC. Filled out from reference TRBV5-1 and TRBJ2-4, the complete variable domain reads KAGVTQTPRYLIKTRGQQVTLSCSPISGHRSVSWYQQTPGQGLQFLFEYFSETQRNKGNFPGRFSGRQFSNSRSEMNVSTLELGDSALYLCASSPGWENIQYFGAGTRLSVL.

This clone showed up just a few times. Written as DNA, the CDR3 is TGCAGCGTTGACCTAGAACCCCAAGAGACCCAGTACTTC. Its protein product is CSVDLEPQETQYF. V gene TRBV29-1 combines with J gene TRBJ2-5; no clear D. Per the germline V gene, CDR1 is SQVTM and CDR2 is ANQGSEA. The V end was cut by 3 bases, the J end by 1 base, with 9 bases between. The CDR3 sequence is 13 residues long.

The genes are TRBV7-9 and TRBJ1-4, with 10 bases identical to TRBD1. After removal of 6 bases from V and 7 bases from J, the junction contained 8 bases not matched to a gene. CDR3 length: 15 residues. Germline V gene data show CDR1 as SEHNR and CDR2 as FQNEAQ (reference sequence). CDR3 sequence: CASSRGTGEPEKLFF. DNA for the CDR3: TGTGCCAGCAGTCGGGGGACAGGGGAACCTGAAAAACTGTTTTTT.

The CDR3, as DNA: TGTGCCAGTAGTATAGCTGTAGCCAGGGGCACTGAAGCTTTCTTT. Its translation is CASSIAVARGTEAFF. V is TRBV19 and J is TRBJ1-1, with D possibly being TRBD1 (6 bases). The CDR3 has 15 amino acids. With 1 base removed from V and 4 bases from J, the gap between germline ends came to 13 bases. CDR1 is LNHDA and CDR2 is SQIVND in the germline V gene (reference sequence).

This clone was picked up one time. The V call is TRBV18, the J call TRBJ2-2, with no clear D. Germline values: CDR1 KGHSH, CDR2 LQKENI. The V and J ends lost 3 bases and 0 bases respectively, with 5 bases between them. The CDR3 totals 14 residues. This chain's CDR3 is CASSPLTNTGELFF. The CDR3 coding sequence is TGTGCCAGCTCACCCCTAACGAACACCGGGGAGCTGTTTTTT.

The rearrangement uses TRBV7-2 and TRBJ2-5; 7 nucleotides agree with TRBD2. CDR1 is SGHTA and CDR2 is FQGNSA in the germline V gene. This CDR3 is built from 14 residues. Trimming at V came to 4 bases and at J to 2 bases, leaving 4 bases not matched to a gene. As DNA, the CDR3 is TGTGCCAGCAGCTCACAGCGGGGACAAGAGACCCAGTACTTC. Amino acids: CASSSQRGQETQYF.

The genes are TRBV5-1 and TRBJ2-3; D uncertain. Germline V gene sequence: CDR1 SGHRS, CDR2 YFSETQ. The V and J ends lost 2 bases and 0 bases respectively, with 7 bases between them. The CDR3 extends over 14 amino acids. The CDR3 protein is CASSFGPSTDTQYF. DNA of the CDR3: TGCGCCAGCAGCTTCGGTCCTAGCACAGATACGCAGTATTTT.

V usage is TRBV5-1 and J usage is TRBJ1-4; no definite D call. Per the germline V gene, CDR1 is SGHRS and CDR2 is YFSETQ. This CDR3 is 15 amino acids long. V lost 4 bases to trimming and J lost 3 bases, with 13 bases between them. The CDR3 loop is CASSDGRRANEKLFF. The CDR3 DNA sequence: TGCGCCAGCAGCGACGGACGGCGGGCTAATGAAAAACTGTTTTTT.

The chain uses TRBV2 and TRBJ1-6; D not resolved. The germline V gene has CDR1 SNHLY and CDR2 FYNNEI. V was cut by 6 bases and J by 7 bases, with 16 bases left in between. The CDR3 covers 15 residues. The CDR3 reads CASSPQVGYNSPLHF. CDR3 DNA: TGTGCCAGCAGCCCTCAAGTTGGGTACAATTCACCCCTCCACTTT.

The J gene is TRBJ1-5, the V gene TRBV4-1; D perhaps matches TRBD1 (6 bases). From germline, CDR1 is MGHRA and CDR2 YSYEKL. V shed 4 bases and J shed 6 bases, with 13 bases lying between them. The CDR3 has 14 amino acids. This chain's CDR3 is CASSPTGRVQPQHF. The CDR3 nucleotides read TGCGCCAGCAGCCCAACAGGGAGAGTTCAGCCCCAGCATTTT.

The DNA of the CDR3 is TGTGCCAGCAGCCAAGGGATCCCAGGACAAGAGACCCAGTACTTC. Protein sequence: CASSQGIPGQETQYF. The genes are TRBV3-1 (or the pseudogene TRBV3-2) and TRBJ2-5; D is unresolved. From germline, CDR1 is LGHDT and CDR2 YNNKEL (reference sequence). The CDR3 consists of 15 residues. Trimming cost V 1 base and J 2 bases, with 11 bases left between them.

The gene calls are TRBV9 and TRBJ1-4; D gene uncertain. The germline gives CDR1 SGDLS, CDR2 YYNGEE. V was trimmed by 0 bases and J by 7 bases, leaving 10 bases between them. CDR3 length: 14 residues. CDR3 bases: TGTGCCAGCAGCGTAGACCAGATTGGTGAAAAACTGTTTTTT. Residues: CASSVDQIGEKLFF.

The CDR3 here is CASRDGAVGNTEAFF. In nucleotides, the CDR3 is TGTGCCAGTCGGGACGGGGCTGTCGGGAACACTGAAGCTTTCTTT. This sequence joins TRBV19 and TRBJ1-1, with TRBD1 as a possible D gene (5 bases). Germline V gives CDR1 LNHDA, CDR2 SQIVND (reference sequence). This CDR3 is built from 15 residues. V lost 8 bases, J lost 1 base, and 17 bases lay in between.

The chain uses TRBV29-1 and TRBJ2-3; D might be TRBD1 or TRBD2, each matching 6 bases. Germline CDR1 and CDR2: SQVTM and ANQGSEA. CDR3 length equals 14 residues. The V end lost 5 bases, the J end lost 2 bases, and 14 bases lay between the germline ends. This CDR3 is CSVNRVLATDTQYF. The CDR3, as DNA: TGCAGCGTTAACAGGGTACTAGCCACAGATACGCAGTATTTT.

This clone was found a few times. The genes are TRBV5-1 and TRBJ2-1; 14 bases map to TRBD2. The V and J ends lost 4 bases and 0 bases, in that order; junction bases with no gene match: 6. Per germline, CDR1 SGHRS and CDR2 YFSETQ. The CDR3 covers 18 residues. CDR3 region: CASSPGLAGGRSYNEQFF. The CDR3 region has the DNA TGCGCCAGCAGCCCCGGACTAGCGGGGGGACGCTCCTACAATGAGCAGTTCTTC.

The V gene is TRBV2, the J gene TRBJ2-2; D unclear. This CDR3 has 14 amino acids. Trimming removed 7 bases from V and 1 base from J, with 10 bases in between. CDR1 and CDR2 (germline): SNHLY, FYNNEI. CDR3: CASNTRRNTGELFF. The CDR3 coding sequence is TGTGCCAGCAACACTCGACGGAACACCGGGGAGCTGTTTTTT.

V and J are TRBV28 and TRBJ1-2, with no clear D. Germline V gives CDR1 MDHEN, CDR2 SYDVKM. V lost 2 bases to trimming and J lost 9 bases, with 28 bases between them. The CDR3 covers 18 residues. The CDR3 sequence is CASSLKGYVLRALVRYTF. The CDR3 DNA reads TGTGCCAGCAGTTTAAAAGGTTACGTGTTGAGAGCCTTAGTACGCTACACCTTC.

This sequence joins TRBV6-5 and TRBJ1-2; D gene uncertain. Trimming stripped 10 bases from V and 3 bases from J, with 15 bases between. CDR1 MNHEY and CDR2 SVGAGI come from the germline V gene. CDR3 length: 13 residues. The CDR3: CAISLSYDYGYTF. The CDR3 nucleotides read TGTGCCATCTCACTCAGTTATGACTATGGCTACACCTTC.

The chain carries TRBV3-1 (or the pseudogene TRBV3-2) and TRBJ1-1; D is unresolved. Trimming took off 1 base at V and 1 base at J, with 7 bases between the two ends. Germline V CDR1 and CDR2: LGHDT, YNNKEL (reference sequence). The CDR3 length is 14 residues. The CDR3 loop is CASSQGTRNTEAFF. The CDR3 DNA sequence: TGTGCCAGCAGCCAAGGTACCCGGAACACTGAAGCTTTCTTT.

V is TRBV18 and J is TRBJ2-7, with D uncertain. The CDR3 has 14 amino acids. V lost 3 bases and J lost 5, with 14 bases in between. CDR1 is KGHSH and CDR2 is LQKENI in the germline V gene. CDR3 in amino acids: CASSPVQAPHEQYF. DNA for the CDR3: TGTGCCAGCTCACCTGTGCAGGCCCCTCACGAGCAGTACTTC.

The chain carries TRBV28 and TRBJ2-5; D is unclear. CDR3 size: 15 residues. Germline V lookup: CDR1 MDHEN, CDR2 SYDVKM. The V end lost 5 bases, the J end lost 5 bases, and 18 bases lay between the germline ends. The CDR3 DNA sequence: TGTGCCAGCAGTCCAACAATGCCCTTGTGGGAGACCCAGTACTTC. Its translation: CASSPTMPLWETQYF.

J is TRBJ2-2 and V is TRBV28, with 7 positions matching TRBD1. Looked up from germline, CDR1 is MDHEN and CDR2 is SYDVKM. The CDR3 has 13 amino acids. Trimming took 6 bases from V and 6 from J; bases not matched to a gene: 4. CDR3 in amino acids: CASRTGDAGELFF. The DNA of the CDR3 is TGTGCCAGCAGAACAGGGGACGCCGGGGAGCTGTTTTTT.

This chain links TRBV30 with TRBJ1-1; D unresolved. Trimming left V 0 bases short and J 8 bases short, with 10 bases between. The CDR3 totals 12 residues. Germline V CDR1 and CDR2: GTSNPN, SVGIG (reference sequence). This chain's CDR3 is CAWSVPQAEAFF. CDR3 sequence (DNA): TGTGCCTGGAGTGTACCCCAGGCAGAAGCTTTCTTT.

The chain recombines TRBV23-1 with TRBJ1-3; no firm D call. TRBV23-1 is an ORF, and what it does is uncertain. This CDR3 has 16 amino acids. The V and J ends lost 0 bases and 0 bases respectively, with 9 bases between them. CDR3 in DNA: TGCGCCAGCAGTCAATCGATGTATCCCTCTGGAAACACCATATATTTT. It codes for CASSQSMYPSGNTIYF.

The chain joins TRBV18 to TRBJ2-7, with 8 positions matching TRBD1. The CDR3 extends over 15 amino acids. V was pared by 4 bases and J by 6 bases, with 11 bases of the junction left unmatched. The germline V gene has CDR1 KGHSH and CDR2 LQKENI. As DNA, the CDR3 is TGTGCCAGCTCACAAACCTCGGGACAGGTACTCGAGCAGTACTTC. Amino acid sequence: CASSQTSGQVLEQYF.

The chain carries TRBV5-8 and TRBJ1-5; D is ambiguous. Germline lookup yields CDR1 SGHTS and CDR2 YDEGEE. The V gene lost 4 bases and the J gene lost 7 bases, with 21 bases spanning the gap. The CDR3 loop spans 16 amino acids. The CDR3 DNA follows: TGTGCCAGCAGCCCTGTTAACCTTGGAGTCGGGCAGCCCCAGCATTTT. It yields the protein CASSPVNLGVGQPQHF.

This sequence joins TRBV13 and TRBJ1-3; the D gene is possibly TRBD1 (6 bases). Germline V gives CDR1 PRHDT, CDR2 FYEKMQ (reference sequence). The V end was cut by 2 bases, the J end by 4 bases, with 18 bases between. The CDR3 is 17 amino acids. CDR3 loop: CASSLIGGAIYGNTIYF. The CDR3 nucleotides read TGTGCCAGCAGCTTAATCGGGGGCGCTATCTACGGAAACACCATATATTTT. The complete variable domain, with remaining parts taken from reference TRBV13 and TRBJ1-3, reads AAGVIQSPRHLIKEKRETATLKCYPIPRHDTVYWYQQGPGQDPQFLISFYEKMQSDKGSIPDRFSAQQFSDYHSELNMSSLELGDSALYFCASSLIGGAIYGNTIYFGEGSWLTVV.